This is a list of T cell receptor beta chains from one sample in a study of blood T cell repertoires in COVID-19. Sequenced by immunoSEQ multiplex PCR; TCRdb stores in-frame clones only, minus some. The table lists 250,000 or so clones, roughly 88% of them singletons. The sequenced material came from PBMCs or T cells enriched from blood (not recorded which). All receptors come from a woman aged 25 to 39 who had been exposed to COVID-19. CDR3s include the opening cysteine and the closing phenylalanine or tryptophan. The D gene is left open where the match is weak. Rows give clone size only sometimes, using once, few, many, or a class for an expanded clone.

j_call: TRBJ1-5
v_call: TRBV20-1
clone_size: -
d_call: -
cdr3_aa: CSASPGGNQPQHF
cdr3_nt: TGCAGTGCTAGTCCGGGGGGCAATCAGCCCCAGCATTTT

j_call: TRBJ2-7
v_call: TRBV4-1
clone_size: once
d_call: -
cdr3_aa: CASSQLGAYEQYF
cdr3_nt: TGCGCCAGCAGCCAACTCGGGGCCTACGAGCAGTACTTC

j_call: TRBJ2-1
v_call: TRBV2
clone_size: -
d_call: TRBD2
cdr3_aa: CASSDGSGSNEQFF
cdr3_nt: TGTGCCAGCAGTGACGGTAGCGGGAGTAATGAGCAGTTCTTC

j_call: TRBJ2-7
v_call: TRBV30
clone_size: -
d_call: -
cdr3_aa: CAWRPSAYEQYF
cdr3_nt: TGTGCCTGGAGACCTAGCGCTTACGAGCAGTACTTC

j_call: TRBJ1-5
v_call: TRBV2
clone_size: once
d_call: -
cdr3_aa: CASSESRGQPQHF
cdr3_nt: TGTGCCAGCAGTGAATCAAGGGGCCAGCCCCAGCATTTT

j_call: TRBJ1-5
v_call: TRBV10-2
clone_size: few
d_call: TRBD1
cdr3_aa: CASSRDRDQPQHF
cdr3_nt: TGCGCCAGCAGCCGGGACAGAGATCAGCCCCAGCATTTT

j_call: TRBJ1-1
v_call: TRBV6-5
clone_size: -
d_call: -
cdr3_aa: CASSRDLPNTEAFF
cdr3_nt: TGTGCCAGCAGCCGGGACTTACCGAACACTGAAGCTTTCTTT

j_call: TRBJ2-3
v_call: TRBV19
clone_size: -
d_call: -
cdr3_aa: CASTQGLVTDTQYF
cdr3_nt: TGTGCCAGTACCCAGGGTTTGGTCACAGATACGCAGTATTTT

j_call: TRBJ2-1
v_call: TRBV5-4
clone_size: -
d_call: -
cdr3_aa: CASSLVNDWSSYNEQFF
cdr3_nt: TGTGCCAGCAGCTTGGTTAATGATTGGAGCTCCTACAATGAGCAGTTCTTC

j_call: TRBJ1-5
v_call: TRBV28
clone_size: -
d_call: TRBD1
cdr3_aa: CASRLPLGGSNQPQHF
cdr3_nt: TGTGCCAGCAGACTACCGTTAGGGGGCTCCAATCAGCCCCAGCATTTT

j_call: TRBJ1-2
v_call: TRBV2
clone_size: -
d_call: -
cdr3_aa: CASSEGTPFYGYTF
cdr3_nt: TGTGCCAGCAGTGAAGGGACACCATTCTATGGCTACACCTTC

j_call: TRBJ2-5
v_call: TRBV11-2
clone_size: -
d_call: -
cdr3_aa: CASHGASEMAGKTQYF
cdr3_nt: TGTGCCAGCCACGGGGCTAGCGAGATGGCCGGCAAGACCCAGTACTTC

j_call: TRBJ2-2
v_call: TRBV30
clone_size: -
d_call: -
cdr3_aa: CAWRESSGELFF
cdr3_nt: TGTGCCTGGAGAGAGAGTTCCGGGGAGCTGTTTTTT

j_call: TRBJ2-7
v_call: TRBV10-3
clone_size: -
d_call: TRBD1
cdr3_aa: CAISTGTAYEQYF
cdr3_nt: TGTGCCATCAGCACCGGGACAGCCTACGAGCAGTACTTC

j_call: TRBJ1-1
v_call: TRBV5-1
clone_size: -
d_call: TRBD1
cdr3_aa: CASSPVGQGGSEAFF
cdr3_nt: TGCGCCAGCAGCCCGGTTGGACAGGGAGGCTCTGAAGCTTTCTTT

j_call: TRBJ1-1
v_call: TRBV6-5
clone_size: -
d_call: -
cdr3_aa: CASSPRMNTEAFF
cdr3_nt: TGTGCCAGCAGTCCCCGTATGAACACTGAAGCTTTCTTT

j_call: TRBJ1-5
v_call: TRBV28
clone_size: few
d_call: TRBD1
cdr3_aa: CASTETGVVNQPQHF
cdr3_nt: TGTGCCAGCACCGAGACAGGGGTCGTCAATCAGCCCCAGCATTTT

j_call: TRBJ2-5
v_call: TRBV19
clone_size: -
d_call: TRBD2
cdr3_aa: CASRPGTSGRGETQYF
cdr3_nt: TGTGCCAGTAGACCCGGGACTAGCGGGAGGGGTGAGACCCAGTACTTC

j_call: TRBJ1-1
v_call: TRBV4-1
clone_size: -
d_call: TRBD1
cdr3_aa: CASSQSGGRAFF
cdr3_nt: TGCGCCAGCAGCCAATCAGGGGGCAGAGCTTTCTTT

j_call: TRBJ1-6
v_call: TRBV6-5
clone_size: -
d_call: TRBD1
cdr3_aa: CASSYIDRGGNSPLHF
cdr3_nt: TGTGCCAGCAGTTACATCGACAGGGGTGGGAATTCACCCCTCCACTTT

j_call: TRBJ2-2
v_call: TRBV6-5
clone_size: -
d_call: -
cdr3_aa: CASQRQTFTGELFF
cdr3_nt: TGTGCCAGCCAAAGACAGACCTTTACCGGGGAGCTGTTTTTT

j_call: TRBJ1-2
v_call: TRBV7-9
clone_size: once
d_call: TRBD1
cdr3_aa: CASRNRDRDGYTF
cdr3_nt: TGTGCCAGCAGGAACCGGGACAGGGATGGCTACACCTTC

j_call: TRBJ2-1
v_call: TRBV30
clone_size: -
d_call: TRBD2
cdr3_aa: CAWIPWTSGRAAYNEQFF
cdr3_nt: TGTGCCTGGATTCCCTGGACTAGCGGGAGGGCCGCTTACAATGAGCAGTTCTTC

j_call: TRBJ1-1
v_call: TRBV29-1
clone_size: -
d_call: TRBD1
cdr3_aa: CSVVSQGLTEAFF
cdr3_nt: TGCAGCGTTGTGTCACAGGGGTTGACTGAAGCTTTCTTT

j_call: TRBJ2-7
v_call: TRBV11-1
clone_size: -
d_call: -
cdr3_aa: CASSVRRGTYEQYF
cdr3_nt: TGTGCCAGCAGCGTAAGACGGGGAACCTACGAGCAGTACTTC

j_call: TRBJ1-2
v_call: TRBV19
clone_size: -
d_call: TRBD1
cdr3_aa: CASSIDGQEFYGYTF
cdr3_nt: TGTGCCAGTAGTATAGATGGACAGGAGTTCTATGGCTACACCTTC

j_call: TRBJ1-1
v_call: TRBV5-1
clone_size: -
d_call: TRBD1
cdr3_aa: CASCKGQGDTEAFF
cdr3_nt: TGCGCCAGCTGTAAGGGACAGGGCGACACTGAAGCTTTCTTT

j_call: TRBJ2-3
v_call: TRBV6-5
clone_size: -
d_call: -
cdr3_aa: CASSYSLAFVTDTQYF
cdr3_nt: TGTGCCAGCAGTTACTCGCTAGCGTTCGTCACAGATACGCAGTATTTT

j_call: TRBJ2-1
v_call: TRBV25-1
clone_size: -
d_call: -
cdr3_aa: CASSPVSYNEQFF
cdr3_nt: TGTGCCAGTTCTCCCGTATCCTACAATGAGCAGTTCTTC

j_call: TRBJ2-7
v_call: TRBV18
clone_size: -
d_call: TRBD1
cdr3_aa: CASSPRDTGGYEQYF
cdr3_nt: TGTGCCAGCTCACCCCGGGATACAGGGGGCTACGAGCAGTACTTC